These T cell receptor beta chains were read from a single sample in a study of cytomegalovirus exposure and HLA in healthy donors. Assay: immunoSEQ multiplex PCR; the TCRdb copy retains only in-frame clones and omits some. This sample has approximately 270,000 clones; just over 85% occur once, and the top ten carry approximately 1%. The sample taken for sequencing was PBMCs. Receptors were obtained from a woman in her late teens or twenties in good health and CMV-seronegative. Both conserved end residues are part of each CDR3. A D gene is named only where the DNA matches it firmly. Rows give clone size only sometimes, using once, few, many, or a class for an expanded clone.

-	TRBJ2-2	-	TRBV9	TGTGCCAGCAGCGTAGCCTCGAACACCGGGGAGCTGTTTTTT	CASSVASNTGELFF
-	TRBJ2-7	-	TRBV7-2	TGTGCCAGCAGCTTGGCGGAATTCTCCTACGAGCAGTACTTC	CASSLAEFSYEQYF
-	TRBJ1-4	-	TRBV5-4	TGTGCCAGCAGCCCGGGGCGGGGGACGAGGGAAAAACTGTTTTTT	CASSPGRGTREKLFF
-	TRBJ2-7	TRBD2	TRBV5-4	TGTGCCAGCAGCAAAGGGACTAGCGGCGCCTACGAGCAGTACTTC	CASSKGTSGAYEQYF
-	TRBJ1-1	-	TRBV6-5	TGTGCCAGCAGTTACTTTTCCGGGACACCCGTAGCCCCTTTCTTT	CASSYFSGTPVAPFF
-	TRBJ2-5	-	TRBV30	TGTGCCTGGAGGGGCTTAGGGGGAGCGGAGACCCAGTACTTC	CAWRGLGGAETQYF
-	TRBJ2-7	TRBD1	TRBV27	TGTGCCAGCAGCCTAAGACCGGGACAGGGGGCTGGCGAGCAGTACTTC	CASSLRPGQGAGEQYF
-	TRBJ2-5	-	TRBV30	TGTGCCTGGAGTGTGGGGCCGGGAGAGACCCAGTACTTC	CAWSVGPGETQYF
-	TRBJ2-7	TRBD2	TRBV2	TGTGCCAGCAGTCTCACTAGCGGGAGGGCCTACGAGCAGTACTTC	CASSLTSGRAYEQYF
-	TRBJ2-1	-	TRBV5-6	TGTGCCAGCAGCTTACGAGGTGGTTATGAGCAGTTCTTC	CASSLRGGYEQFF
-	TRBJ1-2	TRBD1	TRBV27	TGTGCCAGCAGTCCGTGGACAGGGGGATACGGCTACACCTTC	CASSPWTGGYGYTF
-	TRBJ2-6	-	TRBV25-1	TGTGCCAGCAGTGGGACTAAGGGCTCTTCTAGGGCCAACGTCCTGACTTTC	CASSGTKGSSRANVLTF
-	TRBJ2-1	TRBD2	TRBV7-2	TGTGCCAGCAGCCCTAGCGGGGGGGCAGGCGAGCAGTTCTTC	CASSPSGGAGEQFF
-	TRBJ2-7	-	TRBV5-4	TGTGCCAGCAGTTCGCAGGGATCCGAGCAGTACTTC	CASSSQGSEQYF
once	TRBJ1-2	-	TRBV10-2	TGCGCCAGCAGTGTTTCAGGGATAGGGGGCTACACCTTC	CASSVSGIGGYTF
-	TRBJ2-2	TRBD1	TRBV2	TGTGCCAGCAACGGACAGGGCGACGGGGAGCTGTTTTTT	CASNGQGDGELFF